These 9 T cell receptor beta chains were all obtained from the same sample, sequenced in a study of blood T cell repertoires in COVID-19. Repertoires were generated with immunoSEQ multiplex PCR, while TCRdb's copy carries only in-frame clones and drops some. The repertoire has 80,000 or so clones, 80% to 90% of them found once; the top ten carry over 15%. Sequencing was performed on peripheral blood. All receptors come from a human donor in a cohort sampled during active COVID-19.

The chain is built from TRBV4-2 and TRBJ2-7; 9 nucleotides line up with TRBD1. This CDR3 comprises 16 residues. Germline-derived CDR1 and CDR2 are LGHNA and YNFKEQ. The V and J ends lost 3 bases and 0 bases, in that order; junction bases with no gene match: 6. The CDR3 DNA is TGTGCCAGCAGCCACTTTGGACAGGGGAGCTCCTACGAGCAGTACTTC. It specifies CASSHFGQGSSYEQYF.

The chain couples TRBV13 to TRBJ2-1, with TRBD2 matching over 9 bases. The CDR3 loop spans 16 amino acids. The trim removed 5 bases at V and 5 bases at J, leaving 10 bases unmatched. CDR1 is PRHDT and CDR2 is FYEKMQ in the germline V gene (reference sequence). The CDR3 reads CASSREYLAGNNEQFF. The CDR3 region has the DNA TGTGCCAGCAGCCGAGAGTACCTAGCGGGGAACAATGAGCAGTTCTTC.

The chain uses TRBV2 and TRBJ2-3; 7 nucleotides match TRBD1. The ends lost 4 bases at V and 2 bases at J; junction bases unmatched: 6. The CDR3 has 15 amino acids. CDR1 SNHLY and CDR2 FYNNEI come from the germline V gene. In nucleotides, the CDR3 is TGTGCCAGCAGTGCGGAGACAGGGCTCACAGATACGCAGTATTTT. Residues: CASSAETGLTDTQYF.

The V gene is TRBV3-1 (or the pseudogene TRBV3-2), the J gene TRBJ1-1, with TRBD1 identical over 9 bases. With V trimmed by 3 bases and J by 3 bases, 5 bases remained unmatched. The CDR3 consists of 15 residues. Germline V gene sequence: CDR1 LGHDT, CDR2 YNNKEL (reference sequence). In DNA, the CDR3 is TGTGCCAGCAGCCACGCGGGACAGGGTCACACTGAAGCTTTCTTT. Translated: CASSHAGQGHTEAFF.

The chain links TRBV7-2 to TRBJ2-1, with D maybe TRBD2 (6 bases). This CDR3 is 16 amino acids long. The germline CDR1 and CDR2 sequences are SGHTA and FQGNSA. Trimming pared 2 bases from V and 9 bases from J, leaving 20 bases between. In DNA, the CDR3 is TGTGCCAGCAGCTTAAGGAGGGTACTAACGGTGAGTGAGCAGTTCTTC. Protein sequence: CASSLRRVLTVSEQFF.

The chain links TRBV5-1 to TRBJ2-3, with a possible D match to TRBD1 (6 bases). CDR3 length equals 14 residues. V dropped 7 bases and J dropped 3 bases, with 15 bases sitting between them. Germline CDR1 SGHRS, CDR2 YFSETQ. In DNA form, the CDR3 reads TGCGCCAGCGCACAGGGCGACGGTACAGATACGCAGTATTTT. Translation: CASAQGDGTDTQYF.

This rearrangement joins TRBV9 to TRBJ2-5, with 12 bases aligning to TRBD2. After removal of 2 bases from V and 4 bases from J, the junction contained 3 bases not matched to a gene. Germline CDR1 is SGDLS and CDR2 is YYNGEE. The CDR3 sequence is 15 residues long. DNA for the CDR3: TGTGCCAGCAGCGTTGAGACTAGCGGGGGAGAGACCCAGTACTTC. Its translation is CASSVETSGGETQYF.

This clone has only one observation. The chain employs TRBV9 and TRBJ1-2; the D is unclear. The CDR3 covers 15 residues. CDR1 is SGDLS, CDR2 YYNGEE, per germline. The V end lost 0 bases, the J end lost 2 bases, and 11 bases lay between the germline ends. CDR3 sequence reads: CASSVEVSANYGYTF. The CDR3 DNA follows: TGTGCCAGCAGCGTAGAAGTCAGTGCCAACTATGGCTACACCTTC.

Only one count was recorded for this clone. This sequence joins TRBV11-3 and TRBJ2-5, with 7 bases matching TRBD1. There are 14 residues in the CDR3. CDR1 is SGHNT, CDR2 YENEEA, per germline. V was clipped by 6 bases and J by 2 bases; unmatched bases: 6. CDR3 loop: CASSKPGQQETQYF. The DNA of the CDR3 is TGTGCCAGCAGTAAACCGGGACAGCAAGAGACCCAGTACTTC.